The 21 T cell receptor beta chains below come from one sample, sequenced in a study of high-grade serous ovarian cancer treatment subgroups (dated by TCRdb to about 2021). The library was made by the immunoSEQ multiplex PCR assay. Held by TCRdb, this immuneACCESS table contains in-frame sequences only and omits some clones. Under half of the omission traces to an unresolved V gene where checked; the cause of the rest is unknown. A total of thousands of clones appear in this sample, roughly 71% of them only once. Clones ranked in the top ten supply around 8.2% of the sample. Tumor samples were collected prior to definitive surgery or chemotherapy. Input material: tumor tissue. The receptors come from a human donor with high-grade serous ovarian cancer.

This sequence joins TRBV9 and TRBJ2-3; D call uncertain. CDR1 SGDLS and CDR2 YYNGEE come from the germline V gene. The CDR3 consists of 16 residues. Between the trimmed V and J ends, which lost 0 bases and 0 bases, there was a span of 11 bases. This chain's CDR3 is CASSVARSTSTDTQYF. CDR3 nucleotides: TGTGCCAGCAGCGTAGCCCGGAGCACTAGCACAGATACGCAGTATTTT. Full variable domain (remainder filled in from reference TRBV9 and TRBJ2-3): DSGVTQTPKHLITATGQRVTLRCSPRSGDLSVYWYQQSLDQGLQFLIQYYNGEERAKGNILERFSAQQFPDLHSELNLSSLELGDSALYFCASSVARSTSTDTQYFGPGTRLTVL.

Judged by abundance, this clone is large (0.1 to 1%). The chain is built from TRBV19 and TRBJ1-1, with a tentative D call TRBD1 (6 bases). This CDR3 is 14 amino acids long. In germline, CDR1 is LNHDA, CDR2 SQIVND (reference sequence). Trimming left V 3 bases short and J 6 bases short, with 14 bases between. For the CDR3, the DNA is TGTGCCAGTAGTATTGGGCGGGGGCAGGCTGAAGCTTTCTTT. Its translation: CASSIGRGQAEAFF.

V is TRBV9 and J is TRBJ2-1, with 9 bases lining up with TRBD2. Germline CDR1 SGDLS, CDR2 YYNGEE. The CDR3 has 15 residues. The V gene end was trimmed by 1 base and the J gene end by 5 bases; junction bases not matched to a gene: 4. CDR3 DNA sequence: TGTGCCAGCAGCGTATCGCGGGGGGGCCACAATGAGCAGTTCTTC. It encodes CASSVSRGGHNEQFF.

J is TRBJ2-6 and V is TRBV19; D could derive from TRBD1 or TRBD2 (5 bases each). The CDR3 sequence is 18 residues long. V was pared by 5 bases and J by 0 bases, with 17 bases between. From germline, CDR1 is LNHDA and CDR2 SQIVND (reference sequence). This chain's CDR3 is CASSPRALGGSGANVLTF. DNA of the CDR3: TGTGCCAGTAGTCCCCGGGCCCTTGGGGGCTCTGGGGCCAACGTCCTGACTTTC.

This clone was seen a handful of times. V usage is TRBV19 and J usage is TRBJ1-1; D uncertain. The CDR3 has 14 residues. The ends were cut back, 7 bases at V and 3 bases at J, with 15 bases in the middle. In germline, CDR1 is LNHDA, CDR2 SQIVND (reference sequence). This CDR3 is CASIRFFGDTEAFF. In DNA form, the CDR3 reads TGTGCCAGTATTCGGTTTTTTGGGGACACTGAAGCTTTCTTT.

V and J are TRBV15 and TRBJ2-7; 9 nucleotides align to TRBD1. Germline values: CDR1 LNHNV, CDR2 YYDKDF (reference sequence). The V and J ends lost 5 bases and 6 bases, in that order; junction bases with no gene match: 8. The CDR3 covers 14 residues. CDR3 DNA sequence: TGTGCCACCAGCGCCGGACAGGGGCCCTCCGAGCAGTACTTC. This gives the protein CATSAGQGPSEQYF.

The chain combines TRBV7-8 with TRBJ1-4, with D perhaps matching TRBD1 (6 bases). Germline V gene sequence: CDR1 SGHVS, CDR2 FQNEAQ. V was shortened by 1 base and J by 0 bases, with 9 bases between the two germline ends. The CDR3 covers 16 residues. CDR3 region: CASSLVRTATNEKLFF. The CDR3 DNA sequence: TGTGCCAGCAGCTTAGTCCGGACAGCAACTAATGAAAAACTGTTTTTT.

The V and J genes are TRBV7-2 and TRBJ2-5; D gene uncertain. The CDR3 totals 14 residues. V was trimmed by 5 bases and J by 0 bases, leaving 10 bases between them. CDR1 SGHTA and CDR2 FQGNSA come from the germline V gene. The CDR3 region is CASSLGPNQETQYF. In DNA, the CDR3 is TGTGCCAGCAGCCTCGGGCCGAACCAAGAGACCCAGTACTTC. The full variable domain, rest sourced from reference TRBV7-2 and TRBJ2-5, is GAGVSQSPSNKVTEKGKDVELRCDPISGHTALYWYRQSLGQGLEFLIYFQGNSAPDKSGLPSDRFSAERTGGSVSTLTIQRTQQEDSAVYLCASSLGPNQETQYFGPGTRLLVL.

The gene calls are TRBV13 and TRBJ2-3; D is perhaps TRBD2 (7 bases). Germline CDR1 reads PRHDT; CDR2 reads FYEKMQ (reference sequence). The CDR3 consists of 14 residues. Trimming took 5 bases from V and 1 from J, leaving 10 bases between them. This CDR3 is CASSGRGRTDTQYF. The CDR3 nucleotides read TGTGCCAGCAGCGGGCGGGGGCGCACAGATACGCAGTATTTT.

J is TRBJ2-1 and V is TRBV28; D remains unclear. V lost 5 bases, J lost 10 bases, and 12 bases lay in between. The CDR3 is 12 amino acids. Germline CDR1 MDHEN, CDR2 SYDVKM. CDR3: CASSQQGLEQFF. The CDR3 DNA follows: TGTGCCAGCAGTCAACAAGGGCTAGAGCAGTTCTTC.

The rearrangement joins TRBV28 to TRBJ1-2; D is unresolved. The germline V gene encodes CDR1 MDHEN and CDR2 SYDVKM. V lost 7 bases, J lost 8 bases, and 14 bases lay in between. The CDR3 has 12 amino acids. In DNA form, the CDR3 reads TGTGCCAGCACCCCCCGTCTGGGGGGCTACACCTTC. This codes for CASTPRLGGYTF.

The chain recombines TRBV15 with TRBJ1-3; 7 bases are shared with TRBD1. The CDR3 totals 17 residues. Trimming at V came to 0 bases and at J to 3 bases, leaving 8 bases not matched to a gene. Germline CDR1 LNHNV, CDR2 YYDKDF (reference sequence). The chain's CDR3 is CATSRDDRVRVGNTIYF. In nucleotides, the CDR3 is TGTGCCACCAGCAGAGATGACAGGGTGAGGGTTGGAAACACCATATATTTT.

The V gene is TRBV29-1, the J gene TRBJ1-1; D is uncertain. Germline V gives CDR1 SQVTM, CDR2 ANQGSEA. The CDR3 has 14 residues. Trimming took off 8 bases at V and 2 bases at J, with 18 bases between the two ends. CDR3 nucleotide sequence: TGCAGCACCATTCAAACAAGGGTTAACACTGAAGCTTTCTTT. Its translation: CSTIQTRVNTEAFF.

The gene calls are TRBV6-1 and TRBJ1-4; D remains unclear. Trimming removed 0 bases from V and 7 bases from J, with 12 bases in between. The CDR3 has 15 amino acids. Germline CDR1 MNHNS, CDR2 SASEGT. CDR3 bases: TGTGCCAGCAGTGAAGCATGGGCCGTAGGTGAAAAACTGTTTTTT. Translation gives CASSEAWAVGEKLFF.

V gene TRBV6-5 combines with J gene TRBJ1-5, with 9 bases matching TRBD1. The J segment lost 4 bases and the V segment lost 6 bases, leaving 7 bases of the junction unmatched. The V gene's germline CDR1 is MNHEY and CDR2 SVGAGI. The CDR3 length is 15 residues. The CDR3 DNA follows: TGTGCCAGCAGAAAGGCGGGACAGGGTAATCAGCCCCAGCATTTT. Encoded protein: CASRKAGQGNQPQHF.

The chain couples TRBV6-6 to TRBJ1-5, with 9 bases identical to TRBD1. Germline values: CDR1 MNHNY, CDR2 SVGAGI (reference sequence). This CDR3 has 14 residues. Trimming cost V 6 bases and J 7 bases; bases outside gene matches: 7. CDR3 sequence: CASSATGGGQPQHF. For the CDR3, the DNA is TGTGCCAGCAGCGCAACAGGGGGCGGCCAGCCCCAGCATTTT.

CDR3 region: CASSQGTSDFRELFF. The DNA of the CDR3 is TGTGCCAGCAGTCAAGGGACTAGCGATTTCAGGGAGCTGTTTTTT. The chain has TRBV6-5 and TRBJ2-2; 10 bases line up with TRBD2. The V gene's germline CDR1 is MNHEY and CDR2 SVGAGI. CDR3 length: 15 amino acids. V shed 5 bases, J shed 9 bases, and the junction held 9 bases outside the gene matches.

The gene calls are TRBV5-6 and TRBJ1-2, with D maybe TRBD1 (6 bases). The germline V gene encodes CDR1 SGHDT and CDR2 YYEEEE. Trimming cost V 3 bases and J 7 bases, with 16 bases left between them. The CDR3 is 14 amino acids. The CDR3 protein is CASSWTGGRGGYTF. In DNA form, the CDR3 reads TGTGCCAGCAGCTGGACCGGGGGGCGGGGTGGCTACACCTTC.

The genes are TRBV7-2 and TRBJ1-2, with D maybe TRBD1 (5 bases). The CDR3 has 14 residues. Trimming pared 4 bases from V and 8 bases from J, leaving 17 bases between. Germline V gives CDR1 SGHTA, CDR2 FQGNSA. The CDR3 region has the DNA TGTGCCAGCAGCTCCATGGGACCCGCGCAGGGCTACACCTTC. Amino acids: CASSSMGPAQGYTF.

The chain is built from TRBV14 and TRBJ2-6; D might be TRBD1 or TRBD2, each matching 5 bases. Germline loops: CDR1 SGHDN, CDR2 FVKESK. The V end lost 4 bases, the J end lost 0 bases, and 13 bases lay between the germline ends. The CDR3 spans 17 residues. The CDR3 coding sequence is TGTGCCAGCAGCCTGGGGACCGTCTCCTCTGGGGCCAACGTCCTGACTTTC. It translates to CASSLGTVSSGANVLTF.

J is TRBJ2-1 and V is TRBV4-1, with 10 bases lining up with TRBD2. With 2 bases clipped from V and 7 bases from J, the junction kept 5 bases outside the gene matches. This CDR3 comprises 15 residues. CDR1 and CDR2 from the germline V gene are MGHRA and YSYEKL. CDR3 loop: CASSQLSGGVNEQFF. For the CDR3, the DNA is TGCGCCAGCAGCCAATTGAGCGGGGGGGTTAATGAGCAGTTCTTC.